This TCR beta chain was captured by sequencing in a study of breast tumors, draining lymph nodes, adjacent tissues. Germline V CDR1 and CDR2: MNHEY, SMNVEV (reference sequence). This CDR3 spans 13 amino acids. TCRdb passed the multiplex PCR reads through MiXCR, listing each CDR3 protein once. The sample has approximately 150,000 distinct CDR3 sequences, 25% to 40% seen once. As concerns this clonotype: Its specificity is not known. A much larger clone differs from this one at a single base, so this may be a read error.

Study results and limitations: Findings are consistent with lymph node origin and intratumoral expansion of most tumor T cells.

Samples came from axillary lymph nodes draining the breast cancer. The V gene is TRBV27, the J gene TRBJ2-3; the D is unclear. The source is a female donor with breast cancer. Some clones in this sample may be carry-over from other donors' samples. Sequenced: axillary lymph node tissue. The CDR3 is CAGSLYGRDTQYF. The CDR3 DNA reads TGTGCCGGCAGTTTATATGGCAGGGATACGCAGTATTTT.